This T cell receptor (beta chain) was sequenced for a study of identical twins. TCRdb re-called the 5' RACE reads with MiXCR, one entry per CDR3 protein. Among approximately 350,000 distinct CDR3 sequences listed, 12% were seen once. The CDR3 covers 16 residues. Germline CDR1 and CDR2: MDHEN and SYDVKM. V lost 4 bases and J lost 0, with 13 bases in between. This clonotype has a count of ten or more. What it binds is unknown. Regarding the study as a whole: The more abundant beta clonotypes in cord blood had fewer insertions, and memory repertoires did not show this.

This same sample was also taken into another study, of yellow fever vaccine responses in identical twins.

The source of this sequence is a woman under 30 in good health. The sample taken for sequencing was CD8+ T cells sorted from blood. This sequence joins TRBV28 and TRBJ2-1; D might be TRBD2 (5 bases). Here the CDR3 reads CASSYGLPSSYNEQFF. The CDR3 DNA reads TGTGCCAGCAGTTACGGACTTCCTAGCTCCTACAATGAGCAGTTCTTC.